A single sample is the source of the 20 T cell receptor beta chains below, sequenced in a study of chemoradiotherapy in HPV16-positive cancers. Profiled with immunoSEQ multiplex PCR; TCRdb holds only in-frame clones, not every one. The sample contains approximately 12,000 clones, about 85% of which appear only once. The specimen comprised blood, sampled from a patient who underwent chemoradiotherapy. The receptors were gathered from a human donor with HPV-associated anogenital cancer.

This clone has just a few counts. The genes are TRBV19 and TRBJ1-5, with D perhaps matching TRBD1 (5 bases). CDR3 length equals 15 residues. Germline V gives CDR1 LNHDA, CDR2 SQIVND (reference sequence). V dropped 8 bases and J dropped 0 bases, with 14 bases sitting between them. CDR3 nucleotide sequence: TGTGCCAGTGCACGGGGGGGTTATAGCAATCAGCCCCAGCATTTT. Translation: CASARGGYSNQPQHF.

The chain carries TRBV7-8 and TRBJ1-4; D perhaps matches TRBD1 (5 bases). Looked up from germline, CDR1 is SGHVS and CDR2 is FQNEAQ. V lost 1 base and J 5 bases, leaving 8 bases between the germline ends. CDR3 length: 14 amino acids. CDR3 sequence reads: CASSLGQKNEKLFF. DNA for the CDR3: TGTGCCAGCAGCTTAGGACAGAAAAATGAAAAACTGTTTTTT.

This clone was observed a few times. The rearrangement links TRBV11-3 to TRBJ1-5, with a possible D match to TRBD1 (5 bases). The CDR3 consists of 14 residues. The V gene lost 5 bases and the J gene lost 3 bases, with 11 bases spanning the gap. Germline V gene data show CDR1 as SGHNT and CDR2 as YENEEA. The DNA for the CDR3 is TGTGCCAGCAGCGCACTTGGACACAATCAGCCCCAGCATTTT. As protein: CASSALGHNQPQHF.

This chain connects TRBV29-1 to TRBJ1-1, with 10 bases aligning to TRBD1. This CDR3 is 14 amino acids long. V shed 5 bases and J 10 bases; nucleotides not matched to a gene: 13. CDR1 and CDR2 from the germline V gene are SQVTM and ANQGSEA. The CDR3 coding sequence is TGCAGCGTTAAGACGGGACAGGGGACTCTCGCAGCTTTCTTT. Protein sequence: CSVKTGQGTLAAFF.

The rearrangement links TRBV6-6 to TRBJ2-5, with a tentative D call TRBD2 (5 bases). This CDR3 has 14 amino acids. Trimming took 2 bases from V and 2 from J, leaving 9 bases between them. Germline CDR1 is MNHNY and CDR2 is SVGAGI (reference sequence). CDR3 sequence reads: CASSYVQRQETQYF. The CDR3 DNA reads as TGTGCCAGCAGTTACGTTCAGCGGCAAGAGACCCAGTACTTC.

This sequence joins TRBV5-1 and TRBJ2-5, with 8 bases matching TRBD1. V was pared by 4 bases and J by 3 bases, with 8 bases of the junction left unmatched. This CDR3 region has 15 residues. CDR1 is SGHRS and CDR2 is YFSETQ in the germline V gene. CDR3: CASSIGQGLEETQYF. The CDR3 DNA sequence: TGCGCCAGCAGCATAGGACAGGGTTTAGAAGAGACCCAGTACTTC. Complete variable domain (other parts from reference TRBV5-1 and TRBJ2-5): KAGVTQTPRYLIKTRGQQVTLSCSPISGHRSVSWYQQTPGQGLQFLFEYFSETQRNKGNFPGRFSGRQFSNSRSEMNVSTLELGDSALYLCASSIGQGLEETQYFGPGTRLLVL.

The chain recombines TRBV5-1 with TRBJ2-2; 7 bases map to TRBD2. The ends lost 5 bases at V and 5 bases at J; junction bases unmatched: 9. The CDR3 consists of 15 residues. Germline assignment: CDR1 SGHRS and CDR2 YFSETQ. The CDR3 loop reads CASRRSGTFTGELFF. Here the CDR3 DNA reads TGCGCCAGCAGGAGGAGCGGGACTTTTACCGGGGAGCTGTTTTTT.

The CDR3: CASSPRQGAMDNEQYF. CDR3 DNA: TGTGCCAGCAGCCCTCGACAGGGGGCAATGGACAACGAGCAGTACTTC. The rearrangement uses TRBV7-2 and TRBJ2-5, with 10 positions matching TRBD1. The DNA end is more similar to TRBJ2-7, so the J call may be wrong. The CDR3 is 16 residues long. Germline V gives CDR1 SGHTA, CDR2 FQGNSA.

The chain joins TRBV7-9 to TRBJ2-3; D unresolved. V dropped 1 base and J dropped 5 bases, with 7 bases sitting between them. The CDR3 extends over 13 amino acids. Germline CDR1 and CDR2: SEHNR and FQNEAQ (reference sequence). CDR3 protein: CASSLERQDTQYF. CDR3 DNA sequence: TGTGCCAGCAGCTTAGAAAGACAAGATACGCAGTATTTT.

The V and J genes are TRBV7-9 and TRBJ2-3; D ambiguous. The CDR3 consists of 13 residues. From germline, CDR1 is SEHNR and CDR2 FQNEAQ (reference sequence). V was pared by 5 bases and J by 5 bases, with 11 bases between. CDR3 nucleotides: TGTGCCAGCAGCGTGGCATCTAGAGATACGCAGTATTTT. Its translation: CASSVASRDTQYF.

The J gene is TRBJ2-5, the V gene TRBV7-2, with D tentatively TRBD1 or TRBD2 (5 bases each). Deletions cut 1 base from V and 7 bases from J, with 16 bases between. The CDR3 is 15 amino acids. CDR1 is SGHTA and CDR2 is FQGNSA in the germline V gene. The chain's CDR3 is CASSLEDGVGGTQYF. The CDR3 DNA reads TGTGCCAGCAGCTTAGAGGACGGGGTTGGGGGGACCCAGTACTTC.

The CDR3, as DNA: TGTGCCACCAGCAGAGATGGTGGCAATCAGCCCCAGCATTTT. Amino acid sequence: CATSRDGGNQPQHF. The chain links TRBV15 to TRBJ1-5; D remains ambiguous. V lost 0 bases, J lost 2 bases, and 5 bases lay in between. The CDR3 spans 14 residues. In germline, CDR1 is LNHNV, CDR2 YYDKDF (reference sequence).

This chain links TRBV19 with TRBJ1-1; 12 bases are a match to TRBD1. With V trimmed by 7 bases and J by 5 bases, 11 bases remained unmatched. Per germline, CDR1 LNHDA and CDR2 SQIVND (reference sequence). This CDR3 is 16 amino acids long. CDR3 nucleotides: TGTGCCAGTACCCAAGGGGGGACAGGGGGCGCAACTGAAGCTTTCTTT. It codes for CASTQGGTGGATEAFF.

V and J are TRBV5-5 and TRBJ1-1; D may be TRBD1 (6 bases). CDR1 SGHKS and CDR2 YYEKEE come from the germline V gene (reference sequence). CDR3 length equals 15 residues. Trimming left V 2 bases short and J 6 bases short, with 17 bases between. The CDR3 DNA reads TGTGCCAGCAGCTTTCTTTCAGGGGTCGGTGCTGAAGCTTTCTTT. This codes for CASSFLSGVGAEAFF.

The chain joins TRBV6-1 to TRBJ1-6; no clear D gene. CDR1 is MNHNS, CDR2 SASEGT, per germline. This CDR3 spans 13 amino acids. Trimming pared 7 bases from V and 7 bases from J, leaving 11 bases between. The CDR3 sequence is CASILYNNSPLHF. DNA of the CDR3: TGTGCCAGCATTTTATATAACAATTCACCCCTCCACTTT.

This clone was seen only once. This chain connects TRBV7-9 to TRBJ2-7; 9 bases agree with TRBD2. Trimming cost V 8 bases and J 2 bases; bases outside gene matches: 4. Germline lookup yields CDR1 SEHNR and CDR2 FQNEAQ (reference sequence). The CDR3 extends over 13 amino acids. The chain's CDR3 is CASGVAGAYEQYF. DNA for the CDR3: TGTGCCAGCGGGGTAGCGGGGGCCTACGAGCAGTACTTC.

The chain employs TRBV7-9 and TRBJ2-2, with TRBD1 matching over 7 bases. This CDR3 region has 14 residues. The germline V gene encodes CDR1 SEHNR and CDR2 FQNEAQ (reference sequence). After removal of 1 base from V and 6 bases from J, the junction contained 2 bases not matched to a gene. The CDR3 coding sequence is TGTGCCAGCAGCTTAGGACAGGGCGCCGGGGAGCTGTTTTTT. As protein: CASSLGQGAGELFF.

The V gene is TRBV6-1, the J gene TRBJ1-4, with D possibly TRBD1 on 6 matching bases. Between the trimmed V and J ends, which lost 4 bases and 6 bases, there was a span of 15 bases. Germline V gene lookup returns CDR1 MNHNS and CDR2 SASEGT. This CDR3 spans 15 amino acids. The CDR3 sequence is CASSGTGGLYEKLFF. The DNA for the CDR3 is TGTGCCAGCAGTGGGACGGGGGGGCTCTATGAAAAACTGTTTTTT.

The CDR3 spells CASSLGTSEDVDTQYF. For the CDR3, the DNA is TGTGCCAGCAGCCTCGGGACTAGCGAGGATGTAGATACGCAGTATTTT. The chain uses TRBV7-9 and TRBJ2-3, with 10 bases aligning to TRBD2. The V gene end was trimmed by 5 bases and the J gene end by 5 bases; junction bases not matched to a gene: 10. The CDR3 is 16 residues long. Germline V gives CDR1 SEHNR, CDR2 FQNEAQ (reference sequence).

The CDR3 DNA sequence: TGTGCCAGCTCACCAGGGGGTCGGGCCGGGGACGAGCAGTACTTC. This gives the protein CASSPGGRAGDEQYF. The rearrangement links TRBV18 to TRBJ2-7; D assignment may be TRBD1 or TRBD2 (5 bases each). Germline CDR1 is KGHSH and CDR2 is LQKENI. This CDR3 comprises 15 residues. The ends were cut back, 2 bases at V and 5 bases at J, with 16 bases in the middle. The full variable domain, in which reference TRBV18 and TRBJ2-7 provide the parts outside the CDR3, is NAGVMQNPRHLVRRRGQEARLRCSPMKGHSHVYWYRQLPEEGLKFMVYLQKENIIDESGMPKERFSAEFPKEGPSILRIQQVVRGDSAAYFCASSPGGRAGDEQYFGPGTRLTVT.